What follows is one T cell receptor beta chain and its context. Clones were sequenced by immunoSEQ multiplex PCR, and TCRdb holds only the in-frame ones, with some missing. The profile shows tens of thousands of clones, about 92% of them singletons. Germline V gene lookup returns CDR1 LNHDA and CDR2 SQIVND (reference sequence). The CDR3 runs to 17 residues. V was trimmed by 5 bases and J by 0 bases, leaving 18 bases between them. This sample is drawn from a study of T cell changes during pregnancy in multiple sclerosis. This rearrangement joins TRBV19 to TRBJ2-3; maybe TRBD2 (6 bases). This receptor was identified in a female donor with multiple sclerosis, enrolled in a pregnancy study. The sequences come from peripheral blood, collected after pregnancy. CDR3 in DNA: TGTGCCAGTAGTCGAACGGGACTCGCTACCAGCACAGATACGCAGTATTTT. This codes for CASSRTGLATSTDTQYF.